This T cell receptor beta chain derives from a study of cytomegalovirus exposure and HLA in healthy donors. The PCR used 60 Vbeta and 13 Jbeta primers. TCRdb's copy holds only in-frame clones and misses some; the assay was immunoSEQ multiplex PCR. Of some 90,000 clones listed, roughly four fifths are singletons. Regarding this clone: One end of the junction does not line up with germline, which may come from a read error.

CDR3 length: 17 residues. Germline values: CDR1 SEHNR, CDR2 FQNEAQ (reference sequence). This chain connects TRBV7-9 to TRBJ2-3; a weak D match, TRBD1 (5 bases). Sequencing input: PBMCs. This clonotype originated in a man aged 25 to 45 in good health and CMV-seronegative. Here the CDR3 DNA reads TGTTCCAGCAGCTTAGGGTTTGAAGGGGTCAGCACAGATACGCAGTATTTT. Amino acids: CSSSLGFEGVSTDTQYF. Full variable domain (outside the CDR3, taken from reference TRBV7-9 and TRBJ2-3): DTGVSQNPRHKITKRGQNVTFRCDPISEHNRLYWYRQTLGQGPEFLTYFQNEAQLEKSRLLSDRFSAERPKGSFSTLEIQRTEQGDSAMYLCSSSLGFEGVSTDTQYFGPGTRLTVL.